These T cell receptor beta chains were read from a single sample in a study of blood T cell repertoires in COVID-19. The data were produced by immunoSEQ multiplex PCR, yet TCRdb's version contains in-frame clones alone and is incomplete. The sample has around 130,000 clones, 90% seen once. What was sequenced was peripheral blood. Receptor source: a woman aged 80 or over with acute or convalescent COVID-19. Both conserved end residues are part of each CDR3. D genes are given only for firm matches. Only part of the rows carry a size: once, few, many, or a class if the clone is expanded.

J,D,V,size,CDR3,DNA
TRBJ1-5,.,TRBV2,.,CASSESGQPASPQHF,TGTGCCAGCAGTGAAAGCGGGCAGCCCGCTTCTCCCCAGCATTTT
TRBJ1-2,.,TRBV4-3,.,CASSQGVGQPYGYTF,TGCGCCAGCAGCCAAGGGGTCGGACAACCCTATGGCTACACCTTC
TRBJ1-1,.,TRBV4-1,.,CASSRGQLNTEAFF,TGCGCCAGCAGCCGCGGACAGCTGAACACTGAAGCTTTCTTT
TRBJ1-2,TRBD1,TRBV6-6,.,CASSYSGQGYGYTF,TGTGCCAGCAGTTACTCGGGACAGGGCTATGGCTACACCTTC
TRBJ1-2,TRBD1,TRBV19,.,CASSTSVGTGWINGYTF,TGTGCCAGTAGTACGTCGGTAGGGACAGGGTGGATAAATGGCTACACCTTC
TRBJ2-3,.,TRBV2,.,CASSVGGRTDTQYF,TGTGCCAGCAGTGTGGGGGGGCGCACAGATACGCAGTATTTT
TRBJ2-5,.,TRBV4-3,.,CASSQDVTAEETQYF,TGCGCCAGCAGCCAAGATGTGACAGCCGAAGAGACCCAGTACTTC
TRBJ2-6,TRBD1,TRBV4-3,.,CASSQDSQGASGANVLTF,TGCGCCAGCAGCCAAGATTCCCAGGGGGCGTCTGGGGCCAACGTCCTGACTTTC
TRBJ1-4,TRBD1,TRBV2,.,CASHLQGQGGEKLFF,TGTGCCAGCCACCTCCAAGGACAGGGCGGTGAAAAACTGTTTTTT
TRBJ2-5,.,TRBV6-1,.,CASSELSRVIVETQYF,TGTGCCAGCAGTGAACTGAGCCGGGTAATAGTGGAGACCCAGTACTTC
TRBJ2-1,TRBD1,TRBV18,many,CASSRDREKNEQFF,TGTGCCAGCTCACGGGACAGGGAAAAGAATGAGCAGTTCTTC
TRBJ2-5,.,TRBV3-1/TRBV3-2,.,CASSQNPGGETQYF,TGTGCCAGCAGCCAAAACCCAGGTGGGGAGACCCAGTACTTC
TRBJ2-3,TRBD2,TRBV7-2,.,CASSGLAGATDTQYF,TGTGCCAGCAGCGGTCTAGCGGGGGCTACAGATACGCAGTATTTT
TRBJ2-2,.,TRBV18,.,CASSPPGSNTGELFF,TGTGCCAGCTCACCTCCGGGATCAAACACCGGGGAGCTGTTTTTT
TRBJ2-5,.,TRBV7-2,.,CASSFQTGGETQYF,TGTGCCAGCAGCTTTCAGACAGGCGGGGAGACCCAGTACTTC
TRBJ1-5,TRBD1,TRBV3-1/TRBV3-2,.,CASSPTNRGQGQPQHF,TGTGCCAGCAGCCCGACTAACAGGGGGCAGGGTCAGCCCCAGCATTTT
TRBJ2-1,TRBD2,TRBV7-2,once,CASKPRGGRQFF,TGTGCCAGTAAGCCGCGGGGGGGCCGCCAGTTCTTC
TRBJ1-6,.,TRBV24-1,.,CATSALGQGFSYNSPLHF,TGTGCCACCAGTGCCCTGGGGCAGGGCTTCTCCTATAATTCACCCCTCCACTTT
TRBJ1-3,.,TRBV30,.,CAWSLSSGNTIYF,TGTGCCTGGAGTTTGAGCTCTGGAAACACCATATATTTT
TRBJ1-1,.,TRBV29-1,.,CSVGQMNTEAFF,TGCAGCGTGGGACAAATGAACACTGAAGCTTTCTTT
TRBJ1-5,.,TRBV4-1,.,CASSQDYNQPQHF,TGCGCCAGCAGCCAAGATTATAATCAGCCCCAGCATTTT
TRBJ2-1,TRBD2,TRBV5-4,.,CASSIPSGGQQFF,TGTGCCAGCAGCATCCCTAGCGGGGGACAACAGTTCTTC
TRBJ2-5,TRBD2,TRBV6-5,.,CASSYELAGGQETQYF,TGTGCCAGCAGTTACGAACTAGCGGGGGGGCAGGAGACCCAGTACTTC
TRBJ1-1,TRBD1,TRBV29-1,.,CSVGQGRTEAFF,TGCAGCGTCGGACAGGGGAGGACTGAAGCTTTCTTT
TRBJ2-3,.,TRBV29-1,.,CSVEDPRLRADTQYF,TGCAGCGTTGAAGATCCACGATTGAGGGCAGATACGCAGTATTTT
TRBJ2-5,TRBD1,TRBV11-2,.,CASSGGTGTWETQYF,TGTGCCAGCAGCGGCGGGACAGGGACGTGGGAGACCCAGTACTTC
TRBJ1-2,TRBD1,TRBV28,.,CASSFGTVSGYTF,TGTGCCAGCAGTTTTGGGACAGTCTCTGGCTACACCTTC
TRBJ1-1,.,TRBV2,.,CASSVTVMNTEAFF,TGTGCCAGCAGCGTGACAGTTATGAACACTGAAGCTTTCTTT
TRBJ1-3,.,TRBV14,.,CASSQDGGAGNTIYF,TGTGCCAGCAGCCAAGATGGAGGGGCTGGAAACACCATATATTTT
TRBJ1-2,.,TRBV5-1,.,CASSRTGDYGYTF,TGCGCCAGCAGCCGGACGGGGGACTATGGCTACACCTTC